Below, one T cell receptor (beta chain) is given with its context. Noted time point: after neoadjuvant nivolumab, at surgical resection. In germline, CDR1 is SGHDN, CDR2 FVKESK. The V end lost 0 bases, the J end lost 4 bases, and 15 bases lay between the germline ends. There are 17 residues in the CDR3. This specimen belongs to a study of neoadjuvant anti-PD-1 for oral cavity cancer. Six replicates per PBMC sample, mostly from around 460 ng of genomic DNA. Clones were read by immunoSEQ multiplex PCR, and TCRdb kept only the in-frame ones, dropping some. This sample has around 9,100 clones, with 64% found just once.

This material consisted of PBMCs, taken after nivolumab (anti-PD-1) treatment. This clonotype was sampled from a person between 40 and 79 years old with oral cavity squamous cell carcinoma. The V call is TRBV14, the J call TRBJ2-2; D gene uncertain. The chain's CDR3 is CASSQDLTIPGTGELFF. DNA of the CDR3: TGTGCCAGCAGCCAAGATTTGACCATTCCGGGCACCGGGGAGCTGTTTTTT.